This T cell receptor beta chain was observed in a study of spatial heterogeneity in lung cancer. TCRdb re-analysed the 5' RACE reads in MiXCR, keeping a single row per CDR3 protein. The sample includes tens of thousands of distinct CDR3 sequences, roughly 12% of them seen just once. The sample holds a few counts of this clonotype. The CDR3 runs to 15 residues. Germline CDR1 reads SGHAT; CDR2 reads FQNNGV. Between the trimmed V and J ends, which lost 2 bases and 4 bases, there was a span of 14 bases. Time point indicated: sample taken at primary tumor resection. In each case, whole RNA from tumor, nontumor lung or frozen PBMC was sequenced unsorted.

The TCR sequence derives from a male donor with early-stage non-small cell lung cancer. V and J are TRBV11-2 and TRBJ2-5; perhaps TRBD2 as D (6 bases). The specimen comprised PBMCs, sampled at surgery. The CDR3 reads CASSLPGTPRETQYF. The CDR3 coding sequence is TGTGCCAGCAGCTTACCCGGGACTCCAAGAGAGACCCAGTACTTC. Full variable domain (outside the CDR3, taken from reference TRBV11-2 and TRBJ2-5): EAGVAQSPRYKIIEKRQSVAFWCNPISGHATLYWYQQILGQGPKLLIQFQNNGVVDDSQLPKDRFSAERLKGVDSTLKIQPAKLEDSAVYLCASSLPGTPRETQYFGPGTRLLVL.